The T cell receptor (beta chain) described here comes from a study of T cell repertoires in cytomegalovirus infection. About the research overall: Public TCR beta signature analysis indicated the presence of both CMV infection and matching HLA type.

On this clonotype itself: Its antigen is unknown.

Study-wide results and limits: Totalled public TCR beta family frequency picked out people who carried CMV plus the relevant HLA. What dominated the ex vivo response were HLA-C-restricted CMV-specific TCR beta clonotypes.

One entry per CDR3 protein results from TCRdb running MiXCR on the reads. The sample holds approximately 770,000 distinct CDR3 sequences, 25% to 35% seen once. In germline, CDR1 is SQVTM, CDR2 ANQGSEA. V lost 3 bases and J lost 5, with 5 bases in between. This CDR3 region has 11 residues. This sequence was found in a human donor in good health (CMV status not recorded). Some clones in this sample may be carry-over from other donors' samples. The input for sequencing was cultured CD8+ T cells from PBMCs, taken from culture after CMV antigen stimulation. The V and J genes are TRBV29-1 and TRBJ2-1; D perhaps matches TRBD2 (5 bases). The CDR3: CSVERDNEQFF. Written as DNA, the CDR3 is TGCAGCGTTGAGCGGGACAATGAGCAGTTCTTC.